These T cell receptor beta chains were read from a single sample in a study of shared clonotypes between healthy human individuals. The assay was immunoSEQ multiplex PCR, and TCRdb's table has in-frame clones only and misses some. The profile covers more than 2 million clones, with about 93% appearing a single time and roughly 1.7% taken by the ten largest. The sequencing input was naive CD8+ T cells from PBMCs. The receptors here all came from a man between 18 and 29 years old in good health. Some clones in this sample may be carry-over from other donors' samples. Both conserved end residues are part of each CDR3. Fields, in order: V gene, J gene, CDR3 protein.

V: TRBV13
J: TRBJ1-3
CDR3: CASTQGADSSGNTIYF

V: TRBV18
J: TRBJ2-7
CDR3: CASSPPGSGPYEQYF

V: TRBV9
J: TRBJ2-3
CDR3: CASSTSGGSSTDTQYF

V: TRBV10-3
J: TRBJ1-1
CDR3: CAIGPPESYTEAFF

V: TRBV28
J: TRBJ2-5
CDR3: CASSSRGETQYF

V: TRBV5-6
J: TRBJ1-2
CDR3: CASSSDTGYGYTF

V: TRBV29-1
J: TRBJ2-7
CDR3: CSAWDFSYEQYF

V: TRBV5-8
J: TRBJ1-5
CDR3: CASSLHLNQPQHF

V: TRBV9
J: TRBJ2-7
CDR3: CASSVGLAPSYEQYF

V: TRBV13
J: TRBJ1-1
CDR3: CASSPKLNTEAFF

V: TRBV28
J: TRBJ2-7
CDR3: CASSFRTGTSTYEQYF

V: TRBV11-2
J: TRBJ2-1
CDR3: CASSPRGLADYNEQFF

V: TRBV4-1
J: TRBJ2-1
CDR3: CASSQDRREGLGYEQFF

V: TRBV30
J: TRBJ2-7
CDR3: CAWSPSSYEQYF

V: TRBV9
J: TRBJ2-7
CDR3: CASSGGQGLSYEQYF

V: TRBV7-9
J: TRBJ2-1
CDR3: CASSLGGLPYNEQFF

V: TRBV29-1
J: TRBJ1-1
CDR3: CSVEVGSEAFF

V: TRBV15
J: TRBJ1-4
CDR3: CATSRGVRRSTNEKLFF

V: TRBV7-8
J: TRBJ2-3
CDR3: CASNPNPHSGRIGDTQYF

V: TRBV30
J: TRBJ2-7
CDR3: CAWSVQQAYEQYF

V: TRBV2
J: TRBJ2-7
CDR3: CASRDWSYEQYF

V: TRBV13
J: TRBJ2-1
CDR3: CASSFSERQDNEQFF

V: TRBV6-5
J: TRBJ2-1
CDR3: CASSYGGTPYNEQFF

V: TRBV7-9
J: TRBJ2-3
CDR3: CASSSGSLGQDTQYF

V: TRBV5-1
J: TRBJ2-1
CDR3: CASSPPGVGSSYNEQFF

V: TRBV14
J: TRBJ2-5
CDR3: CASSLQRGETQYF

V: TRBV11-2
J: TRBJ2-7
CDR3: CASSFMTSGYEQYF

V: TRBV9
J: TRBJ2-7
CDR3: CASNIAGESYEQYF

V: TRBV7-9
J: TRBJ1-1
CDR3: CAVQTGMNTEAFF

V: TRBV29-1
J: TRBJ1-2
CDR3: CSVETPGGYTF

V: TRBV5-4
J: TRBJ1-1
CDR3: CASSRMRDRGVLENTEAFF

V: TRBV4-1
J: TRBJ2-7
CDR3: CASSQVTAAIYEQYF

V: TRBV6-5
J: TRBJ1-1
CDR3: CASTYTGGGNTEAFF

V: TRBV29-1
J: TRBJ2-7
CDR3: CSVEDRGYEQYF

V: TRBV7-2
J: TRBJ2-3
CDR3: CASSHRDPNQDTQYF

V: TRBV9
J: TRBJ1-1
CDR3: CASKESPGLNTEAFF

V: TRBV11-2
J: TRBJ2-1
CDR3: CASSPRGGSSYNEQFF

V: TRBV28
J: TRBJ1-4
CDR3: CASSLYGTGNEKLFF

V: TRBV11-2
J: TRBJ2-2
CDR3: CASSLDANTGELFF

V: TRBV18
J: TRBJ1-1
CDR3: CASSRIPHRGTEAFF

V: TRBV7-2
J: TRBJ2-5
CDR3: CASSLEHWETQYF

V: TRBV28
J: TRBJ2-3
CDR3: CASSYVGGTDTQYF

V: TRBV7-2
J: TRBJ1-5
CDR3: CASSGWTGPNQPQHF

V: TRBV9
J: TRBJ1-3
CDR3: CASSYNEGRSYGSGNTIYF

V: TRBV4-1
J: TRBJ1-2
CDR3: CASSPDRQSILF

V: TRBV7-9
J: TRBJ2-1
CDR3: CASSLGEVSYNEQFF

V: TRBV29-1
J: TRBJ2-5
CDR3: CSVGGWRNF

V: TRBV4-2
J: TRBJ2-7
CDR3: CASSQVLRGAALVEQYF

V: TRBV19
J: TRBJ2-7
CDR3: CASSIGAGGPSYEQYF

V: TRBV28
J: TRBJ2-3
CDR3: CASSLGFRDTQYF

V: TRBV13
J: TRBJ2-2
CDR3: CASSLYVSGELFF

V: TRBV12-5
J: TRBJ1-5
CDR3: CASGLGFASYREGNQPQHF

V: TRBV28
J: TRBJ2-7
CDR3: CASSLFLESYEQYF

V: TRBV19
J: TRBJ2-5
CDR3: CASSIDRERETQYF

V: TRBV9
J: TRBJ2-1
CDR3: CASSVVAGGSNEQFF

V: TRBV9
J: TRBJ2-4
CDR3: CASSGVENIQYF

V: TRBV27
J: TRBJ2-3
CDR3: CASSPSSGEVVDTQYF

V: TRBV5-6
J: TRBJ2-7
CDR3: CASSLAGRFYEQYF

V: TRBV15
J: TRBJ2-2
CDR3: CATSRMGRLGTGELFF

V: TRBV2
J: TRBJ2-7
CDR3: CASAPGWAGDEQYF